This T cell receptor (beta chain) was retrieved from a study of cytomegalovirus exposure and HLA in healthy donors. Findings of the study overall: As a later analysis showed, several of the most significant clusters appeared to be linked to common viral pathogens. Earlier findings revealed that most TCR beta V segments proved productive either about 87% or about 30% of the time. Most TCR sequences showed up rarely, but some public TCRs showed up in many donors.

With respect to this clone: Antigen unknown. Other DNA sequences in this sample translate to the same CDR3.

PCR primers comprised 60 Vbeta and 13 Jbeta primers. TCRdb's table, derived via immunoSEQ multiplex PCR, lists solely in-frame clones and lacks some. The sample includes about 280,000 clones, around 90% of them seen just once. Per germline, CDR1 KGHSH and CDR2 LQKENI. The V end lost 3 bases, the J end lost 0 bases, and 5 bases lay between the germline ends. CDR3 size: 13 residues. This TCR was sampled from a woman younger than 35 in good health and CMV-seronegative. The sequencing input was PBMCs. V and J are TRBV18 and TRBJ1-1; D unresolved. CDR3 nucleotide sequence: TGTGCCAGCTCACCTGGCCTGAACACTGAAGCTTTCTTT. It translates to CASSPGLNTEAFF.